This T cell receptor (beta chain) was found in a study of T-cell reconstitution after alpha-beta-depleted transplantation in children. Library preparation (for TCRbeta) was performed with unique molecular identifiers. Using its own MiXCR run on the PCR reads, TCRdb lists one record per CDR3 protein. The sample holds approximately 420,000 distinct CDR3 sequences, about a tenth seen once. Source: PBMCs from the stem cell graft donor, taken from the stem cell graft. This TCR derives from a human donor who donated a stem cell graft to a child with acute myeloid leukemia.

The CDR3 nucleotides read TGTGCCAGCAGCCCGAGAAGGGGGCGACCTGATTGGGAGACCCAGTACTTC. Translated, it gives CASSPRRGRPDWETQYF. The chain employs TRBV7-6 and TRBJ2-5; 7 positions match TRBD1. Germline V gene sequence: CDR1 SGHVS, CDR2 FNYEAQ. CDR3 length: 17 amino acids. Trimming removed 5 bases from V and 5 bases from J; junction bases left unmatched: 17. The variable domain in full, completed from reference TRBV7-6 and TRBJ2-5, reads GAGVSQSPRYKVTKRGQDVALRCDPISGHVSLYWYRQALGQGPEFLTYFNYEAQQDKSGLPNDRFSAERPEGSISTLTIQRTEQRDSAMYRCASSPRRGRPDWETQYFGPGTRLLVL.